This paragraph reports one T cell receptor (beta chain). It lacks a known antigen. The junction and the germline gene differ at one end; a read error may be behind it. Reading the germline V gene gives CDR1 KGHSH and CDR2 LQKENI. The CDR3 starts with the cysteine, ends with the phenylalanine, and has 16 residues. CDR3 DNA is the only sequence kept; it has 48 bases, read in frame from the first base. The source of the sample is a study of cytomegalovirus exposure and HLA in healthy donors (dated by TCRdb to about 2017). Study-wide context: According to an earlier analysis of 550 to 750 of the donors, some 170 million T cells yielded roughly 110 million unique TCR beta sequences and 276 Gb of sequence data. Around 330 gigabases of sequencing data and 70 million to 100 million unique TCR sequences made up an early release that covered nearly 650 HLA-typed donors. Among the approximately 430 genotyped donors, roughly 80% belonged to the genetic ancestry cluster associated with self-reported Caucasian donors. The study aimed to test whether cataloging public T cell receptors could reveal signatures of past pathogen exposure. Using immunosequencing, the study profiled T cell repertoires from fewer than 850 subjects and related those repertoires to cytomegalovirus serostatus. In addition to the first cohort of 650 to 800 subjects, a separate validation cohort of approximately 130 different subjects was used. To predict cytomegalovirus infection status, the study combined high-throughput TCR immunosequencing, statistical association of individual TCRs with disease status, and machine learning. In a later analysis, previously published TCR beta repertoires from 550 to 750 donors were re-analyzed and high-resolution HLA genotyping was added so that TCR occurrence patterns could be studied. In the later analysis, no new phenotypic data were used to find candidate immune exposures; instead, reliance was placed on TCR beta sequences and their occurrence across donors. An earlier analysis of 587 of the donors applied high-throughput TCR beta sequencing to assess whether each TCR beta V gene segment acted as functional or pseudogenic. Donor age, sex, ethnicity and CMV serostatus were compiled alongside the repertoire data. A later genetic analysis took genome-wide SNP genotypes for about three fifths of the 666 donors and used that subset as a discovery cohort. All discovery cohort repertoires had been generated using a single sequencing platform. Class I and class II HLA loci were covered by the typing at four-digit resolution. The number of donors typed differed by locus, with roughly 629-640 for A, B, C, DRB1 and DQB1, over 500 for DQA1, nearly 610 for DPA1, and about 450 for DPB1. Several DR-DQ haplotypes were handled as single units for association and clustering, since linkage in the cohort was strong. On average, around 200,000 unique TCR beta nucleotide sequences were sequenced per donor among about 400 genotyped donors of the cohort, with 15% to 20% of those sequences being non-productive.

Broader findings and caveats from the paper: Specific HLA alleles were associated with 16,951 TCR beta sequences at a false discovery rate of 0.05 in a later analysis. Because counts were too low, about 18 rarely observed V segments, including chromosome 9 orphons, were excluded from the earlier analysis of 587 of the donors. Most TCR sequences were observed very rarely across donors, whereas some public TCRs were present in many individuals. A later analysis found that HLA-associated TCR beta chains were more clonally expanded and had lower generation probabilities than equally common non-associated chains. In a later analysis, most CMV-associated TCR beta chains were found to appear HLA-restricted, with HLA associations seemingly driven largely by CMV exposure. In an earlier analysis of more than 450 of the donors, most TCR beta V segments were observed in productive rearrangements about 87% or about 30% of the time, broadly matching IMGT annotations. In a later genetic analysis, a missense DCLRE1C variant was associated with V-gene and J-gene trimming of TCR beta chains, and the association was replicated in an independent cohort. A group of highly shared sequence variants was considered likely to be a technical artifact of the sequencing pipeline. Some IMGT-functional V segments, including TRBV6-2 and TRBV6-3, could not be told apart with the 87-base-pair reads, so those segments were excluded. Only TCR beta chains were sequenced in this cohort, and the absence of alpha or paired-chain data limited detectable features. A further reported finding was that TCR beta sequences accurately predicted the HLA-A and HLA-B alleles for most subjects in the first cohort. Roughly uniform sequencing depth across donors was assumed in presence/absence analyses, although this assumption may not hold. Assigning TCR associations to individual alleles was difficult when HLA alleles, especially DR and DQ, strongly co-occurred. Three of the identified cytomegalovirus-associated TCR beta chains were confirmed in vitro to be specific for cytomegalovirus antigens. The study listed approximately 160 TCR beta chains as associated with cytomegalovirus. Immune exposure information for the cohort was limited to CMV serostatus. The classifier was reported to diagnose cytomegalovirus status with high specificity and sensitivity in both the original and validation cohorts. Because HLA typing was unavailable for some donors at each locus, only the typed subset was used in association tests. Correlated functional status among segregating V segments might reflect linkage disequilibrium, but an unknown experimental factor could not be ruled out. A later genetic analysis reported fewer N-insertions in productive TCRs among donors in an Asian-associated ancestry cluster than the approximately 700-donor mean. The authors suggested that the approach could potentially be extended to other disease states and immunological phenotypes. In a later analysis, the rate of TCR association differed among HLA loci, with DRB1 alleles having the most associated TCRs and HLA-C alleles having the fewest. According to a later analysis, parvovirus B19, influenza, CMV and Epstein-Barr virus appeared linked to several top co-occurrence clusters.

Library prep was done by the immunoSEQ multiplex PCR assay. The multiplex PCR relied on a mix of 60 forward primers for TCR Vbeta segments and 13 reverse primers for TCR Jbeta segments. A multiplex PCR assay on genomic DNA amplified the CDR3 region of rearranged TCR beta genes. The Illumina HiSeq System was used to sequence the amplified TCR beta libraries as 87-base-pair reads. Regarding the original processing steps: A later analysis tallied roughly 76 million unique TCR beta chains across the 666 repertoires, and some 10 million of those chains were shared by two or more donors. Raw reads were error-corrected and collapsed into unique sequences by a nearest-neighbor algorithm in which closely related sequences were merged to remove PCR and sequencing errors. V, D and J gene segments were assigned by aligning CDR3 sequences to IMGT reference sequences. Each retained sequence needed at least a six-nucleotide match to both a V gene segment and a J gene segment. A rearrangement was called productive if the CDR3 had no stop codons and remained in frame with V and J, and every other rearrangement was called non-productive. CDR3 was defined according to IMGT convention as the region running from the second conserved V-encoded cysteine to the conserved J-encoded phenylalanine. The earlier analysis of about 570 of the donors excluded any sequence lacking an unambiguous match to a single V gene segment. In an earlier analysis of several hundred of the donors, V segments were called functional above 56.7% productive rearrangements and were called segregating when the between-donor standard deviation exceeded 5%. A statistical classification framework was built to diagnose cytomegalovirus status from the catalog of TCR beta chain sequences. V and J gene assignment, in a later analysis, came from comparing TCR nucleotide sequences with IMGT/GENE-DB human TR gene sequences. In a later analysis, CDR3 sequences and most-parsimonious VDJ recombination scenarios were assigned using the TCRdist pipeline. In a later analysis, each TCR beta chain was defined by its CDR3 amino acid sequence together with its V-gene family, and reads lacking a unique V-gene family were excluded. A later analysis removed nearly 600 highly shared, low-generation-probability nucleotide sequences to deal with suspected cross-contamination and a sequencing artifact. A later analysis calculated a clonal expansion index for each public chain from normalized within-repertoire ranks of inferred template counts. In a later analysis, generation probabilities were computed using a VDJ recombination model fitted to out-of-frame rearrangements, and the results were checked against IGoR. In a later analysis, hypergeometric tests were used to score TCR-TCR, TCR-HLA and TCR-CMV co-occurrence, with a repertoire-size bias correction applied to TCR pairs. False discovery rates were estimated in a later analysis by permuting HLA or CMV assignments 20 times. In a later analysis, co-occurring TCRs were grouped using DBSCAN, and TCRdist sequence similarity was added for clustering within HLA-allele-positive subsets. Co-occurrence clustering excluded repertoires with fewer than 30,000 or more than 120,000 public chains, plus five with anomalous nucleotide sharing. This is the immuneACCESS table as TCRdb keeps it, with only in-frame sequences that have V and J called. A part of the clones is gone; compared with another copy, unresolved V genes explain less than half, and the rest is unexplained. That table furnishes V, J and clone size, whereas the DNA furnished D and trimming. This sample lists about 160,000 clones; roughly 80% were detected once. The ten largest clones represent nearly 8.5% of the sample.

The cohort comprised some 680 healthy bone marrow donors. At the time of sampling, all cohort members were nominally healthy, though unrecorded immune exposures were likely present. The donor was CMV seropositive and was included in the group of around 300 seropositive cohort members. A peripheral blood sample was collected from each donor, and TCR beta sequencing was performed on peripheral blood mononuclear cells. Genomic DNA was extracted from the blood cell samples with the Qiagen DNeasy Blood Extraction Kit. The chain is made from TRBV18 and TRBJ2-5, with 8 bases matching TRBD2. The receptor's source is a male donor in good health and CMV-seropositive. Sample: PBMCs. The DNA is TGTGCCAGCTCCCCGAGGAGCGGGAGAGGGCAAGAGGCCCAGTACTTC. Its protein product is CASSPRSGRGQEAQYF.